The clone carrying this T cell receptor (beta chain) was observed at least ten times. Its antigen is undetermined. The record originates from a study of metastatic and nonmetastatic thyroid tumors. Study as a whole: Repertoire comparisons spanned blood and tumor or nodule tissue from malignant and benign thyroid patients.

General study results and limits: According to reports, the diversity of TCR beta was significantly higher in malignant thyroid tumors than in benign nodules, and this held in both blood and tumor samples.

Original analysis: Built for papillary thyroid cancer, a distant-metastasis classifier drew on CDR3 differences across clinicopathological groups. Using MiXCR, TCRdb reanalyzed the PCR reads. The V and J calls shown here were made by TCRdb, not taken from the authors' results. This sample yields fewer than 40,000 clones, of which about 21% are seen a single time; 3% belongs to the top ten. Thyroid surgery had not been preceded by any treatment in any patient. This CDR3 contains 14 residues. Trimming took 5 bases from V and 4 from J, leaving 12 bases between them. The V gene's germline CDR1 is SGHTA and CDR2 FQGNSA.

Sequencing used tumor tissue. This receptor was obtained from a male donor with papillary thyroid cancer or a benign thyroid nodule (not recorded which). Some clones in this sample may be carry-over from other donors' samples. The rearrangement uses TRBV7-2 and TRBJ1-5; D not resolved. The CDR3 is CASSPATTNQPQHF. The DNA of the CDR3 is TGTGCCAGCAGCCCTGCTACCACGAATCAGCCCCAGCATTTT. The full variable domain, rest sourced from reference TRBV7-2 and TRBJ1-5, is GAGVSQSPSNKVTEKGKDVELRCDPISGHTALYWYRQSLGQGLEFLIYFQGNSAPDKSGLPSDRFSAERTGGSVSTLTIQRTQQEDSAVYLCASSPATTNQPQHFGDGTRLSIL.